This T cell receptor (beta chain) was profiled in a study of identical twins' blood T cells. Study at large: Roughly 6 alpha and six beta libraries together yielded 50 million to 65 million reads.

With 2 bases clipped from V and 7 bases from J, the junction kept 8 bases outside the gene matches. Germline loops: CDR1 DFQATT, CDR2 SNEGSKA (reference sequence). CDR3 length equals 15 residues. The donors were healthy female monozygous twins, three pairs in total. One entry per CDR3 protein, called by TCRdb with MiXCR from the 5' RACE reads. The table shows a few hundred thousand distinct CDR3 sequences, with around 30% occurring only once. Study conclusions and caveats: Shared environment remains a possible cause of twin similarity. Twins reportedly had markedly more similar V usage than unrelated donors, even among out-of-frame TCRbeta clonotypes.

This clonotype came up a few times. Its matching antigen is unknown. The rearrangement links TRBV20-1 to TRBJ1-6, with 7 bases fitting TRBD1. Sequenced: PBMCs. This sequence was found in a woman aged 18-49 years in good health. CDR3 DNA sequence: TGCAGTGCTAGATCCCACGGGACAGCGAATTCACCCCTCCACTTT. Translation gives CSARSHGTANSPLHF.